The text below deals with one T cell receptor (beta chain). Treatment meaning: 15 to 20 received Ad26.COV2.S at low or high dose, single or two shots; several received placebo; per-sample allocation not given. Repertoires come from day 63 after the first vaccine or placebo injection. This record belongs to a study of Ad26.COV2.S vaccination and SARS-CoV-2 variants. Trimming shortened V by 3 bases and J by 7 bases, and 19 bases separated the two germline ends. The CDR3 extends over 15 amino acids. Germline V gene lookup returns CDR1 SNHLY and CDR2 FYNNEI. The table came from immunoSEQ multiplex PCR; TCRdb's copy has only in-frame clones and leaves some out. The data show over 400,000 clones, with about 90% seen just once and roughly 1.7% held by the top ten.

Sequences were derived from peripheral blood, sampled in a trial of Ad26.COV2.S vaccine versus placebo. This clonotype was sampled from a person between 18 and 59 years old who received the Ad26.COV2.S COVID-19 vaccine or a placebo. The V gene is TRBV2, the J gene TRBJ2-7; tentatively, D is TRBD1 or TRBD2 (5 bases each). CDR3 sequence: CASSDWDGVLREQYF. For the CDR3, the DNA is TGTGCCAGCAGTGATTGGGACGGAGTATTAAGGGAGCAGTACTTC.